This T cell receptor (beta chain) was recorded in a study of T cells in Graves' hyperthyroidism and ophthalmopathy. This CDR3 spans 15 amino acids. As concerns this clonotype: Its antigen is not identified. An end of the junction does not agree with germline; a read error may underlie this.

Patients aged 18 to 65 had newly diagnosed hyperthyroidism lasting under 2 months. Researchers amplified the TCR beta CDR3 regions from RNA transcripts. TCR CDR3 regions were first amplified by RT-PCR with HTBI primers. Each CDR3 protein is one row after TCRdb ran MiXCR on the multiplex PCR reads. The sample has about 540,000 distinct CDR3 sequences, about 45% seen once. Study-wide findings and caveats: Peripheral blood also featured most of the thyroid clonotypes expanded above 0.001. A model of 13 V-J pairs discriminated ophthalmopathy from stable hyperthyroidism.

The chain couples TRBV12-3 or TRBV12-4 to TRBJ1-5; 7 bases are shared with TRBD1. The sample taken for sequencing was peripheral blood or thyroid tissue (not recorded which). The receptor comes from a young woman with Graves' hyperthyroidism. The CDR3 loop is CASSLGQANNQPQHF. In DNA form, the CDR3 reads TGTGCCAGCAGCTTAGGACAGGCCAACAATCAGCCCCAGCATTTT.